A selection of T cell receptor beta chains follows, all from one sample in a study of cytomegalovirus exposure and HLA in healthy donors. Clones were read by immunoSEQ multiplex PCR, and TCRdb kept only the in-frame ones, dropping some. This sample carries some 130,000 clones, more than 75% of them seen once, and the ten largest clones take around 7.8%. Sequencing was performed on PBMCs. These receptors originate from a woman between 45 and 65 years old in good health and CMV-seropositive. Both conserved end residues are part of each CDR3. Each record gives: J gene, clone size, V gene, D gene, CDR3 protein, CDR3 DNA. A D gene is named only where the DNA matches it firmly. Clone size is given for some rows only: seen once, a few or many times, or a class if the clone is expanded.

j_gene: TRBJ1-1; abundance: .; v_gene: TRBV14; d_gene: .; CDR3aa: CASSPPSGTEAFF; CDR3nt: TGTGCCAGCAGCCCCCCATCCGGCACTGAAGCTTTCTTT
j_gene: TRBJ2-3; abundance: .; v_gene: TRBV5-4; d_gene: .; CDR3aa: CASSLDSSSDTQYF; CDR3nt: TGTGCCAGCAGCCTTGACTCCAGCTCGGATACGCAGTATTTT
j_gene: TRBJ2-7; abundance: .; v_gene: TRBV7-2; d_gene: .; CDR3aa: CASSLEVGSSYEQYF; CDR3nt: TGTGCCAGCAGCTTAGAAGTTGGGAGTTCCTACGAGCAGTACTTC
j_gene: TRBJ2-5; abundance: .; v_gene: TRBV2; d_gene: .; CDR3aa: CASSERETQYF; CDR3nt: TGTGCCAGCAGTGAACGAGAGACCCAGTACTTC
j_gene: TRBJ1-4; abundance: .; v_gene: TRBV2; d_gene: .; CDR3aa: CANAREVEEKLFF; CDR3nt: TGTGCCAACGCCAGGGAGGTAGAAGAAAAACTGTTTTTT
j_gene: TRBJ1-5; abundance: .; v_gene: TRBV4-3; d_gene: .; CDR3aa: CASSPSFLNSNQPQHF; CDR3nt: TGCGCCAGCAGCCCTAGCTTCCTCAATAGCAATCAGCCCCAGCATTTT
j_gene: TRBJ1-4; abundance: .; v_gene: TRBV19; d_gene: .; CDR3aa: CASSIDVGRGEEKLFF; CDR3nt: TGTGCCAGTAGTATTGACGTTGGCAGGGGAGAGGAAAAACTGTTTTTT
j_gene: TRBJ1-1; abundance: .; v_gene: TRBV28; d_gene: TRBD1; CDR3aa: CASTRGLVAEAFF; CDR3nt: TGTGCCTCCACGAGGGGGCTAGTGGCTGAAGCTTTCTTT
j_gene: TRBJ1-1; abundance: .; v_gene: TRBV5-6; d_gene: TRBD1; CDR3aa: CASVKTGGDTEAFF; CDR3nt: TGTGCCAGCGTAAAGACAGGGGGAGACACTGAAGCTTTCTTT
j_gene: TRBJ1-1; abundance: .; v_gene: TRBV11-1; d_gene: .; CDR3aa: CASSLARGGGTEAFF; CDR3nt: TGTGCCAGCAGCTTAGCGCGAGGAGGAGGAACTGAAGCTTTCTTT
j_gene: TRBJ2-1; abundance: .; v_gene: TRBV10-1; d_gene: TRBD1; CDR3aa: CASSESPGQGIYEQFF; CDR3nt: TGCGCCAGCAGTGAATCTCCGGGACAGGGTATCTATGAGCAGTTCTTC
j_gene: TRBJ2-2; abundance: few; v_gene: TRBV27; d_gene: TRBD2; CDR3aa: CASRLAGASGELFF; CDR3nt: TGTGCCAGTAGACTAGCGGGAGCCTCCGGGGAGCTGTTTTTT
j_gene: TRBJ1-2; abundance: few; v_gene: TRBV28; d_gene: .; CDR3aa: CASSFPGWGGYTF; CDR3nt: TGTGCCAGCAGTTTCCCAGGGTGGGGTGGCTACACCTTC
j_gene: TRBJ2-5; abundance: .; v_gene: TRBV6-6; d_gene: .; CDR3aa: CASSAYRAVRETQYF; CDR3nt: TGTGCCAGCAGTGCCTACAGGGCAGTTCGAGAGACCCAGTACTTC
j_gene: TRBJ1-2; abundance: .; v_gene: TRBV29-1; d_gene: .; CDR3aa: CSSSGSYGYTF; CDR3nt: TGCAGCTCCTCAGGGTCTTATGGCTACACCTTC
j_gene: TRBJ1-3; abundance: .; v_gene: TRBV30; d_gene: TRBD1; CDR3aa: CAYDRGGRNTIYF; CDR3nt: TGTGCCTACGACAGGGGCGGCAGAAACACCATATATTTT
j_gene: TRBJ1-2; abundance: .; v_gene: TRBV5-1; d_gene: .; CDR3aa: CASSLRGGDYGYTF; CDR3nt: TGCGCCAGCAGCTTGAGGGGAGGGGACTATGGCTACACCTTC
j_gene: TRBJ2-1; abundance: .; v_gene: TRBV19; d_gene: .; CDR3aa: CASSIGQNNEQFF; CDR3nt: TGTGCCAGTAGTATAGGTCAGAACAATGAGCAGTTCTTC
j_gene: TRBJ1-1; abundance: .; v_gene: TRBV7-8; d_gene: .; CDR3aa: CASSWESGDSNTEAFF; CDR3nt: TGTGCCAGCAGCTGGGAGAGTGGGGATTCGAACACTGAAGCTTTCTTT
j_gene: TRBJ2-3; abundance: .; v_gene: TRBV6-6; d_gene: TRBD2; CDR3aa: CAIGGSGTQYF; CDR3nt: TGTGCCATCGGGGGGAGCGGTACGCAGTATTTT
j_gene: TRBJ2-6; abundance: .; v_gene: TRBV5-1; d_gene: TRBD1; CDR3aa: CASSPQGQGVSNVLTF; CDR3nt: TGCGCCAGCAGCCCGCAGGGACAGGGTGTTTCCAACGTCCTGACTTTC
j_gene: TRBJ2-7; abundance: .; v_gene: TRBV5-1; d_gene: TRBD1; CDR3aa: CASSLGQGAYEQYF; CDR3nt: TGCGCCAGCAGCTTGGGGCAGGGGGCTTACGAGCAGTACTTC
j_gene: TRBJ1-1; abundance: .; v_gene: TRBV10-3; d_gene: TRBD1; CDR3aa: CAISPSGQSEAFF; CDR3nt: TGTGCCATCAGTCCCTCGGGACAGTCTGAAGCTTTCTTT
j_gene: TRBJ1-6; abundance: .; v_gene: TRBV15; d_gene: TRBD1; CDR3aa: CATSKGQPNSPLHF; CDR3nt: TGTGCCACCAGCAAGGGACAGCCTAATTCACCCCTCCACTTT
j_gene: TRBJ1-2; abundance: .; v_gene: TRBV13; d_gene: .; CDR3aa: CASSPRGPLLSYTF; CDR3nt: TGTGCCAGCAGCCCTAGAGGGCCCTTACTAAGCTACACCTTC
j_gene: TRBJ2-7; abundance: few; v_gene: TRBV7-2; d_gene: TRBD2; CDR3aa: CASSLRPSTSGASSYEQYF; CDR3nt: TGTGCCAGCAGCTTAAGACCTTCTACTAGCGGTGCTAGCTCCTACGAGCAGTACTTC
j_gene: TRBJ2-7; abundance: .; v_gene: TRBV4-1; d_gene: .; CDR3aa: CASSQGFASSYEQYF; CDR3nt: TGCGCCAGCAGCCAAGGCTTCGCCAGCTCCTACGAGCAGTACTTC
j_gene: TRBJ2-7; abundance: .; v_gene: TRBV27; d_gene: TRBD1; CDR3aa: CASSLRDRVSEQYF; CDR3nt: TGTGCCAGCAGTTTGAGGGACAGGGTGAGCGAGCAGTACTTC
j_gene: TRBJ2-2; abundance: .; v_gene: TRBV27; d_gene: .; CDR3aa: CASRLLGVGTGELFF; CDR3nt: TGTGCCAGCAGACTATTAGGGGTGGGCACCGGGGAGCTGTTTTTT
j_gene: TRBJ2-1; abundance: .; v_gene: TRBV6-6; d_gene: TRBD2; CDR3aa: CASLTSGENNEQFF; CDR3nt: TGTGCCAGCCTGACTAGCGGGGAGAACAATGAGCAGTTCTTC
j_gene: TRBJ2-6; abundance: .; v_gene: TRBV7-2; d_gene: .; CDR3aa: CASSSRSSGANGLTF; CDR3nt: TGTGCCAGCAGCTCCAGAAGCTCTGGGGCCAACGGCCTGACTTTC
j_gene: TRBJ2-5; abundance: .; v_gene: TRBV29-1; d_gene: .; CDR3aa: CSVEAGGLETQYF; CDR3nt: TGCAGCGTTGAAGCGGGGGGCCTTGAGACCCAGTACTTC
j_gene: TRBJ2-2; abundance: .; v_gene: TRBV5-8; d_gene: TRBD1; CDR3aa: CASSWGQTNTGELFF; CDR3nt: TGTGCCAGCAGCTGGGGACAGACGAACACCGGGGAGCTGTTTTTT
j_gene: TRBJ2-1; abundance: .; v_gene: TRBV7-6; d_gene: TRBD2; CDR3aa: CASSPGLAGGDYNEQFF; CDR3nt: TGTGCCAGCAGCCCGGGACTAGCGGGAGGGGATTACAATGAGCAGTTCTTC
j_gene: TRBJ2-3; abundance: .; v_gene: TRBV5-1; d_gene: TRBD2; CDR3aa: CASSAILAGGPTDTQYF; CDR3nt: TGCGCCAGCAGCGCGATCCTAGCGGGGGGGCCCACAGATACGCAGTATTTT
j_gene: TRBJ2-7; abundance: .; v_gene: TRBV11-1; d_gene: TRBD2; CDR3aa: CASSPGLAINSYEQYF; CDR3nt: TGTGCCAGCAGCCCCGGACTAGCCATCAACTCCTACGAGCAGTACTTC
j_gene: TRBJ2-3; abundance: .; v_gene: TRBV5-1; d_gene: TRBD2; CDR3aa: CASRTSGGSTDTQYF; CDR3nt: TGCGCCAGCAGGACTAGCGGGGGTAGCACAGATACGCAGTATTTT
j_gene: TRBJ1-1; abundance: .; v_gene: TRBV19; d_gene: .; CDR3aa: CATSGGGITEAFF; CDR3nt: TGTGCCACCTCCGGTGGGGGGATCACTGAAGCTTTCTTT
j_gene: TRBJ2-7; abundance: .; v_gene: TRBV5-4; d_gene: .; CDR3aa: CASSLAPTSSYEQYF; CDR3nt: TGTGCCAGCAGCTTGGCACCAACTTCCTCCTACGAGCAGTACTTC
j_gene: TRBJ1-2; abundance: few; v_gene: TRBV7-8; d_gene: .; CDR3aa: CASSFPGKGYTF; CDR3nt: TGTGCCAGCTCTTTTCCAGGGAAGGGCTACACCTTC
j_gene: TRBJ2-7; abundance: once; v_gene: TRBV5-4; d_gene: TRBD1; CDR3aa: CASSYRDRGPSSYEQYF; CDR3nt: TGTGCCAGCAGCTACCGGGACAGGGGGCCCAGCTCCTACGAGCAGTACTTC
j_gene: TRBJ1-1; abundance: .; v_gene: TRBV30; d_gene: .; CDR3aa: CAWSPGGTEAFF; CDR3nt: TGTGCCTGGAGTCCGGGCGGGACTGAAGCTTTCTTT
j_gene: TRBJ1-1; abundance: once; v_gene: TRBV29-1; d_gene: .; CDR3aa: CSVAGGRGKTEAFF; CDR3nt: TGCAGCGTTGCGGGGGGGAGGGGTAAGACTGAAGCTTTCTTT
j_gene: TRBJ1-2; abundance: .; v_gene: TRBV28; d_gene: .; CDR3aa: CASSSNSYGYTF; CDR3nt: TGTGCCAGCAGTTCCAACTCCTATGGCTACACCTTC
j_gene: TRBJ2-7; abundance: .; v_gene: TRBV4-3; d_gene: TRBD1; CDR3aa: CASSHVLGQGAYEQYF; CDR3nt: TGCGCCAGCAGCCATGTCCTCGGGCAGGGGGCCTACGAGCAGTACTTC
j_gene: TRBJ1-1; abundance: .; v_gene: TRBV7-9; d_gene: .; CDR3aa: CASSLGGLKRAFF; CDR3nt: TGTGCCAGCAGCTTAGGAGGTCTGAAGCGGGCTTTCTTT
j_gene: TRBJ2-5; abundance: .; v_gene: TRBV7-7; d_gene: .; CDR3aa: CASSLELHETQYF; CDR3nt: TGTGCTAGCAGCTTGGAGCTTCACGAGACCCAGTACTTC
j_gene: TRBJ1-5; abundance: .; v_gene: TRBV6-1; d_gene: .; CDR3aa: CASSEYPEMGGNQPQHF; CDR3nt: TGTGCCAGCAGTGAATACCCCGAGATGGGAGGCAATCAGCCCCAGCATTTT
j_gene: TRBJ1-1; abundance: .; v_gene: TRBV2; d_gene: .; CDR3aa: CASTLQGVRWTEAFF; CDR3nt: TGTGCCAGCACTCTCCAGGGCGTACGATGGACTGAAGCTTTCTTT
j_gene: TRBJ2-4; abundance: .; v_gene: TRBV30; d_gene: .; CDR3aa: CAWSPKGNIQYF; CDR3nt: TGTGCCTGGAGCCCCAAGGGGAACATTCAGTACTTC
j_gene: TRBJ2-7; abundance: .; v_gene: TRBV4-2; d_gene: TRBD2; CDR3aa: CASSHSSGGTPYEQYF; CDR3nt: TGTGCCAGCAGCCATAGTAGCGGGGGGACTCCCTACGAGCAGTACTTC